This TCR beta chain was identified during a study of cytomegalovirus exposure and HLA in healthy donors. Study-wide findings and caveats: The authors excluded some V segments, including TRBV6-2 and TRBV6-3, as indistinguishable.

To note about this clone: Antigen specificity is unknown.

Donors were nominally healthy when sampled, though unrecorded immune exposures were likely. PCR used 60 Vbeta primers and 13 Jbeta primers. The assay was immunoSEQ multiplex PCR, and TCRdb's table has in-frame clones only and misses some. The data show 100,000 to 150,000 clones, about three quarters seen once. The CDR3 has 13 amino acids. Germline assignment: CDR1 ENHRY and CDR2 SYGVKD. V was cut by 3 bases and J by 0 bases, with 2 bases left in between. The clonotype was recovered from a woman aged 60-70 years in good health and CMV-seropositive. Sequenced input: PBMCs. This chain connects TRBV10-3 to TRBJ1-4; D remains ambiguous. CDR3: CAISDSTNEKLFF. In DNA, the CDR3 is TGTGCCATCAGTGACTCAACTAATGAAAAACTGTTTTTT.